The 4 T cell receptor beta chains listed next were all sequenced from one sample in a study of neurological immune-mediated disorders. A single record per CDR3 protein comes from TCRdb applying MiXCR to the 5' RACE reads. The table records some 32,000 distinct CDR3 sequences, roughly 15% of them present only once. The sample taken for sequencing was PBMCs. The receptors shown here come from a man aged 65 to 85 in good health.

This clonotype came up many times. The gene calls are TRBV2 and TRBJ2-7; 7 bases map to TRBD2. Germline-derived CDR1 and CDR2 are SNHLY and FYNNEI. V lost 3 bases to trimming and J lost 5 bases; unmatched junction nucleotides: 10. This CDR3 spans 15 amino acids. The CDR3 DNA is TGTGCCAGCAGTGATCCGGGAGGCTTTTCCGACGAGCAGTACTTC. Translated: CASSDPGGFSDEQYF.

This clonotype was recorded many times. V usage is TRBV7-3 and J usage is TRBJ2-3; D unresolved. The CDR3 covers 16 residues. CDR1 and CDR2 from the germline V gene are SGHTA and FQGTGA. V gave up 2 bases and J gave up 0 bases, with 12 bases separating them. CDR3 amino acids: CASSLASGLSTDTQYF. For the CDR3, the DNA is TGTGCCAGCAGCTTAGCATCAGGCCTTAGCACAGATACGCAGTATTTT.

Many counts were recorded for this clonotype. The rearrangement uses TRBV7-2 and TRBJ2-1; 8 positions match TRBD2. V trimming: 0 bases; J trimming: 6 bases; junction bases outside the gene matches: 10. Germline V gene data show CDR1 as SGHTA and CDR2 as FQGNSA. The CDR3 totals 17 residues. Written as DNA, the CDR3 is TGTGCCAGCAGCTTAGCGAGGCCGGGGGGGCCCCCCAATGAGCAGTTCTTC. Amino acids: CASSLARPGGPPNEQFF.

At least ten counts were recorded for this clonotype. The rearrangement joins TRBV18 to TRBJ2-7, with a tentative D call TRBD1 (6 bases). Germline loops: CDR1 KGHSH, CDR2 LQKENI. The V and J ends lost 3 bases and 1 base respectively, with 13 bases between them. This CDR3 is 15 amino acids long. The CDR3 region has the DNA TGTGCCAGCTCACCGTCTTGGGGGCCATCCTACGAGCAGTACTTC. Protein: CASSPSWGPSYEQYF.